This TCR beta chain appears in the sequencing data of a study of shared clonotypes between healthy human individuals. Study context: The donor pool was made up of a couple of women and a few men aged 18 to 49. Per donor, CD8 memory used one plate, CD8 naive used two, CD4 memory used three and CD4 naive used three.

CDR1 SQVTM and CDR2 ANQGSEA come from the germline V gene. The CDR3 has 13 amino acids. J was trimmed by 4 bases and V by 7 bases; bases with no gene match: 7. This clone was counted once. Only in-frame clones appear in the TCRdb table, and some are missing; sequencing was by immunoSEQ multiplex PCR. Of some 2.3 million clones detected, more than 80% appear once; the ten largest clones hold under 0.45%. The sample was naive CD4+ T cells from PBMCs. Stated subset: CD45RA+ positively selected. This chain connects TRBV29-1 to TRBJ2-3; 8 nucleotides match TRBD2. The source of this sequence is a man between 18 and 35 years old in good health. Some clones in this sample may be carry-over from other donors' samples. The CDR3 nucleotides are TGCAGCGCCCACGGGGGGGCCCCAGATACGCAGTATTTT. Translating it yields CSAHGGAPDTQYF.